The clone carrying this T cell receptor beta chain has a count of ten or more. This sample is part of a study of T cells in Graves' hyperthyroidism and ophthalmopathy. Across 18 months, stable Graves' hyperthyroidism was marked by no progression to ophthalmopathy. PBMCs were obtained from over 8.5 ml fresh peripheral blood. Trimming pared 1 base from V and 10 bases from J, leaving 11 bases between. Germline CDR1 is SGHTA and CDR2 is FQGNSA. The CDR3 has 13 amino acids. RNA transcripts served as the template for amplifying TCR beta CDR3 regions. TCR CDR3 regions were first amplified by RT-PCR with HTBI primers. TCRdb ran MiXCR on the multiplex PCR reads and lists one entry per CDR3 protein. The sample comprises hundreds of thousands of distinct CDR3 sequences, 16% of which are singletons, and 3.5% to 4% rests with the top ten.

The rearrangement uses TRBV7-2 and TRBJ2-1, with D possibly called TRBD1 or TRBD2 (5 bases each). The sample comprised blood. This sequence was found in a young woman with Graves' hyperthyroidism. The CDR3 coding sequence is TGTGCCAGCAGCTTAGTTGGGGGAGCCGAGCAGTTCTTC. Translation: CASSLVGGAEQFF.